These T cell receptor beta chains were read from a single sample in a study of blood T cells in healthy people across ages. TCRdb re-called the 5' RACE reads through MiXCR, storing one row per CDR3 protein. The data contain around 600,000 distinct CDR3 sequences, more than 45% of them singletons. Source material: blood. These receptors were taken from a man aged 80 or over in good health. The CDR3 runs from the conserved cysteine through the conserved F or W. D genes are given only for firm matches. Size values are once, few and many counts, or a class for expanded clones, and some rows have none.

TRBV20-1,few,TRBJ2-3,-,TGCAGTGCTAGGGCTAGTGCCCCAGATACGCAGTATTTT,CSARASAPDTQYF
TRBV5-1,-,TRBJ2-1,TRBD2,TGCGCCAGCAGCTTGGTTCCGCTAGCGGGAGGCTCCTACAATGAGCAGTTCTTC,CASSLVPLAGGSYNEQFF
TRBV29-1,-,TRBJ2-1,TRBD2,TGCAGCGGTGAACGACTAGCGGACAATGAGCAGTTCTTC,CSGERLADNEQFF
TRBV12-5,-,TRBJ2-3,-,TGTGCTAGTGGTTTTTACGACACGGCAGATACGCAGTATTTT,CASGFYDTADTQYF
TRBV7-7,-,TRBJ2-5,-,TGTGCTAGCAGCCGGGTGGGCGAGACCCTGTACTTC,CASSRVGETLYF
TRBV20-1,few,TRBJ2-5,-,TGCAGTGCTAGGCGGGACGCCTACCAAGAGACCCAGTACTTC,CSARRDAYQETQYF
TRBV7-9,many,TRBJ2-7,TRBD1,TGTGCCAGCAGCTCCCGAGGACAGGGACCCCGCGAGCAGTACTTC,CASSSRGQGPREQYF
TRBV7-2,few,TRBJ1-2,-,TGTGCCAGCAGCTTAGATCCGGTAGCTAACTATGGCTACACCTTC,CASSLDPVANYGYTF
TRBV6-2/TRBV6-3,-,TRBJ2-1,TRBD1,TGTGCCAGCAGCTACCCTGGGACAGGGGTATACAATGAGCAGTTCTTC,CASSYPGTGVYNEQFF
TRBV6-2/TRBV6-3,-,TRBJ2-7,TRBD1,TGTGCCAGCAACGACAGGGGGTTTTGGTACGAGCAGTACTTC,CASNDRGFWYEQYF
TRBV4-3,-,TRBJ1-4,-,TGCGCCAGCAGGGGTCCTGTTAATGAAAAACTGTTTTTT,CASRGPVNEKLFF
TRBV2,many,TRBJ2-7,-,TGTGCCAGCAGTGAACAGACTTTCTACGAGCAGTACTTC,CASSEQTFYEQYF
TRBV5-1,-,TRBJ1-4,-,TGCGCCAGCAGTTCAGGACAGACTGAAAAACTGTTTTTT,CASSSGQTEKLFF
TRBV12-3/TRBV12-4,-,TRBJ2-2,-,TGTGCCAGCAGTTTAGGCGGAGCGAACACCGGGGAGCTGTTTTTT,CASSLGGANTGELFF
TRBV5-8,-,TRBJ1-1,-,TGTGCCAGCAGACCCCGTGGGGGTACTGAAGCTTTCTTT,CASRPRGGTEAFF
TRBV5-1,once,TRBJ2-7,TRBD1,TGCGCCAGCAGCTTAGCACCGGGACAGATTAACAACGAGCAGTACTTC,CASSLAPGQINNEQYF
TRBV6-4,-,TRBJ2-7,-,TGTGCCAGCACCCTGGGGGGCTGGGTCCTCTACGAGCAGTACTTC,CASTLGGWVLYEQYF
TRBV7-9,-,TRBJ1-2,TRBD1,TGTGCCAGCAGCTTCGGCGACAGGGCCCGTGGCTACACCTTC,CASSFGDRARGYTF
TRBV4-3,-,TRBJ2-7,-,TGCGCCAGCAGCCAAGATTCGGCGGGTTTTTACGAGCAGTACTTC,CASSQDSAGFYEQYF
TRBV25-1,few,TRBJ2-5,TRBD1,TGTGCCAGCAGTCTCCGCCGACAGGGTGATGAGGAGACCCAGTACTTC,CASSLRRQGDEETQYF
TRBV20-1,-,TRBJ2-1,TRBD2,TGCAGTGCTACCCGGACTAGCGGGAGAGGTTCCTACAATGAGCAGTTCTTC,CSATRTSGRGSYNEQFF
TRBV7-2,-,TRBJ2-3,-,TGTGCCAGCAGGCCCACCGGACCCATTGATACGCAGTATTTT,CASRPTGPIDTQYF
TRBV10-3,-,TRBJ2-1,-,TGTGCCATCAGACAGTCCGGGACTGACCCCTACAATGAGCAGTTCTTC,CAIRQSGTDPYNEQFF
TRBV29-1,few,TRBJ2-3,-,TGCAGCGTTTACGTGATAGGGGATACGCAGTATTTT,CSVYVIGDTQYF
TRBV20-1,-,TRBJ2-1,-,TGCAGTGTTTCAACAGGGTACAATGAGCAGTTCTTC,CSVSTGYNEQFF
TRBV28,-,TRBJ1-5,-,TGTGCCAGCAACTCGGGAGGGGTTCAGCCCCAGCATTTT,CASNSGGVQPQHF
TRBV7-2,-,TRBJ1-2,TRBD1,TGTGCCAGCAGCACTCGACTTGGACAGGGGGCGGGTGATGGCTACACCTTC,CASSTRLGQGAGDGYTF
TRBV29-1,-,TRBJ1-1,-,TGCAGCGAGACGGGACACTTGAACACTGAAGCTTTCTTT,CSETGHLNTEAFF
TRBV7-2,few,TRBJ2-5,-,TGTGCCAGCAGCCCCGACTCACGAGAGACCCAGTACTTC,CASSPDSRETQYF
TRBV7-9,-,TRBJ1-5,-,TGTGCCAGCTCCGGGGCGACCAGCAATCAGCCCCAGCATTTT,CASSGATSNQPQHF
TRBV4-1,-,TRBJ1-4,-,TGCGCCAGCAGCCACGGAGGTAGCGTTGCAACTAATGAAAAACTGTTTTTT,CASSHGGSVATNEKLFF
TRBV6-5,many,TRBJ2-7,TRBD1,TGTGCCAGCAGTCAACGACAGGGCCAAAACGAGCAGTACTTC,CASSQRQGQNEQYF
TRBV6-5,-,TRBJ2-1,-,TGTGCCAGCAGGTGGACTCTAGGCATTAGTAATGAGCAGTTCTTC,CASRWTLGISNEQFF
TRBV12-1,-,TRBJ2-7,-,TGTGCCAGCAGCCTCAAACCGGGAGGGAGTCATGAGCAGTACTTC,CASSLKPGGSHEQYF
TRBV20-1,-,TRBJ2-7,-,TGCAGTGCTAGAGGGCCTTATCAGTACTTC,CSARGPYQYF
TRBV20-1,-,TRBJ2-1,-,TGCAGTGCTAGAGTGGGCAGGTCACCCTACAATGAGCAGTTCTTC,CSARVGRSPYNEQFF
TRBV20-1,-,TRBJ2-1,-,TGCAGTGCTAGATCGACGGGTTGGAATGAGCAGTTCTTC,CSARSTGWNEQFF
TRBV20-1,few,TRBJ1-2,-,TGCAGTGCTAGTTTATCTGGGACGTACGTTTATGGCTACACCTTC,CSASLSGTYVYGYTF
TRBV24-1,few,TRBJ2-4,TRBD1,TGTGCCACCAGTGATTCGGCAGGGGGAGACATTCAGTACTTC,CATSDSAGGDIQYF
TRBV20-1,-,TRBJ2-1,-,TGCGGTGCCATCTGGCACGGGGACTACAATGAGCAGTTCTTC,CGAIWHGDYNEQFF
TRBV5-1,-,TRBJ2-1,TRBD2,TGCGCCAGCAGCTTAGCAGCGGGGGTCTGGAATGAGCAGTTCTTC,CASSLAAGVWNEQFF
TRBV18,-,TRBJ2-1,TRBD2,TGTGCCAGCTCACCACGTCTAGCGGGAGGGCCGGAGGAGCAGTTCTTC,CASSPRLAGGPEEQFF
TRBV7-8,few,TRBJ1-4,-,TGTGCCAGCAGCCTAGGGGGGGGTAGTGAAAAACTGTTTTTT,CASSLGGGSEKLFF
TRBV5-1,once,TRBJ2-1,TRBD1,TGCGCCAGCAGCCCAAGGGACAGATCCGGTGAGCAGTTCTTC,CASSPRDRSGEQFF
TRBV4-3,-,TRBJ2-7,-,TGCGCCAGCAGTAAAGCCTGGGACTCCGACAATGAGCAGTACTTC,CASSKAWDSDNEQYF
TRBV29-1,few,TRBJ1-2,-,TGCAGCGTTGGCGGGCTCCAATATGGCTACACCTTC,CSVGGLQYGYTF